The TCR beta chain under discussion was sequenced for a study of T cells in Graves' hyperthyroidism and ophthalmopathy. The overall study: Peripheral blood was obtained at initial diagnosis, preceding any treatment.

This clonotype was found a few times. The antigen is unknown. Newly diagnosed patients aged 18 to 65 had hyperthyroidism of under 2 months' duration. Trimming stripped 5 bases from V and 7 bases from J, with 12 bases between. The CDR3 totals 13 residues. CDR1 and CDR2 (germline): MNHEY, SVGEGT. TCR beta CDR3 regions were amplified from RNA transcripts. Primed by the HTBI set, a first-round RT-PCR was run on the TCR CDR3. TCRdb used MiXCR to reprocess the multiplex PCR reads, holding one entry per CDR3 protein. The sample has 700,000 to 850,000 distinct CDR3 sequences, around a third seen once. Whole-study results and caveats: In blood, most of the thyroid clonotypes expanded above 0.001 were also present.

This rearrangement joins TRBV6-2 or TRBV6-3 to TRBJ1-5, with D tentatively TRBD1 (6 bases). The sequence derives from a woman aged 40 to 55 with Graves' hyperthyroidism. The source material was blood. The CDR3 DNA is TGTGCCAGCAGTACCCACAGGGTGCAGCCCCAGCATTTT. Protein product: CASSTHRVQPQHF.